One sample yielded the 10 T cell receptor beta chains listed below, sequenced in a study of T-cell reconstitution after alpha-beta-depleted transplantation in children. Unique molecular identifiers were incorporated during preparation of the TCRbeta library. TCRdb processed the PCR reads anew with MiXCR; each CDR3 protein has one entry. Among under 300,000 distinct CDR3 sequences, roughly 11% were seen once, and the ten largest hold 20% to 30%. Material: peripheral blood, obtained 180 days after TCRalphabeta/CD19-depleted stem cell transplant. The receptors derive from a male patient aged 2 to 9 who had a stem cell transplant for chronic granulomatous disease, so the T cells may come from the graft donor.

This clonotype showed up many times. The rearrangement joins TRBV7-8 to TRBJ2-5; 7 bases are shared with TRBD1. Germline V gene sequence: CDR1 SGHVS, CDR2 FQNEAQ. The CDR3 has 16 amino acids. J gave up 4 bases and V 5 bases, and 13 bases lay outside the gene matches. CDR3 residues: CASSRQGWLRGETQYF. DNA for the CDR3: TGTGCCAGCAGCAGACAGGGATGGCTGCGTGGAGAGACCCAGTACTTC.

The chain couples TRBV5-4 to TRBJ1-1, with D maybe TRBD1 (5 bases). Germline V lookup: CDR1 SGHNT, CDR2 YYREEE (reference sequence). Between the trimmed V and J ends, which lost 8 bases and 1 base, there was a span of 9 bases. The CDR3 loop spans 12 amino acids. The CDR3 region is CASSTENTEAFF. The DNA of the CDR3 is TGTGCCAGTTCGACAGAGAACACTGAAGCTTTCTTT.

The sample holds many counts of this clonotype. This chain joins TRBV4-1 and TRBJ2-4; 13 nucleotides line up with TRBD2. Germline CDR1 MGHRA, CDR2 YSYEKL. V gave up 0 bases and J gave up 0 bases; unmatched junction bases: 5. The CDR3 is made up of 19 amino acids. In DNA, the CDR3 is TGCGCCAGCAGCCAAGAGGGGACTAGCGGGGCAATAGCCAAAAACATTCAGTACTTC. Translated, it gives CASSQEGTSGAIAKNIQYF.

As to this clonotype: A read error may be the cause here, since a much bigger clone is one base away. The genes are TRBV9 and TRBJ2-1; possibly TRBD1 for D (5 bases). This CDR3 is 13 amino acids long. The V end was cut by 4 bases, the J end by 2 bases, with 7 bases between. CDR1 is SGDLS, CDR2 YYNGEE, per germline. CDR3 sequence: CASSTGTYNEQFF. The DNA for the CDR3 is TGTGCCAGCAGCACAGGTACCTACAATGAGCAGTTCTTC.

This clonotype has at least ten counts. The chain uses TRBV6-2 or TRBV6-3 and TRBJ1-4; D uncertain. CDR1 and CDR2 (germline): MNHEY, SVGEGT. This CDR3 has 15 residues. Trimming removed 2 bases at V and 6 bases at J, with 13 bases between. CDR3 sequence: CASSYPGLTDEKLFF. In DNA form, the CDR3 reads TGTGCCAGCAGTTACCCCGGCCTTACGGATGAAAAACTGTTTTTT.

This clonotype was seen repeatedly, ten times or more. This chain joins TRBV5-1 and TRBJ1-6; 7 nucleotides line up with TRBD1. This CDR3 is built from 16 residues. With 1 base clipped from V and 6 bases from J, the junction kept 7 bases outside the gene matches. Germline loops: CDR1 SGHRS, CDR2 YFSETQ. The CDR3 protein is CASSLIGGSGNSPLHF. The CDR3 DNA sequence: TGCGCCAGCAGCTTGATAGGGGGCAGTGGTAATTCACCCCTCCACTTT.

This clonotype was picked up one time. V and J are TRBV11-2 and TRBJ1-1; tentatively, D is TRBD1 (5 bases). V lost 6 bases and J 1 base, leaving 12 bases between the germline ends. The CDR3 length is 14 residues. CDR1 and CDR2 (germline): SGHAT, FQNNGV. The CDR3 DNA follows: TGTGCCAGCAGACCGAGGAGGGGGAACACTGAAGCTTTCTTT. It encodes CASRPRRGNTEAFF.

The sample holds many counts of this clonotype. CDR3 DNA: TGTGCCAGCAGTTATGCAGGGAGTGAAAAACTGTTTTTT. Protein product: CASSYAGSEKLFF. V is TRBV28 and J is TRBJ1-4, with a possible D match to TRBD1 (5 bases). This CDR3 is 13 amino acids long. V lost 4 bases, J lost 7 bases, and 10 bases lay in between. Germline values: CDR1 MDHEN, CDR2 SYDVKM.

The rearrangement joins TRBV6-4 to TRBJ2-7; 9 nucleotides match TRBD2. V trimming: 6 bases; J trimming: 2 bases; junction bases outside the gene matches: 8. CDR3 length: 15 residues. The germline V gene encodes CDR1 MRHNA and CDR2 SNTAGT. The CDR3 sequence: CASRSLAGQTYEQYF. CDR3 sequence (DNA): TGTGCCAGCAGATCACTAGCGGGTCAAACCTACGAGCAGTACTTC.

This clonotype has a count of ten or more. The chain couples TRBV3-1 to TRBJ2-1; possibly TRBD2 for D (6 bases). Trimming left V 4 bases short and J 6 bases short, with 13 bases between. Germline V gives CDR1 LGHDT, CDR2 YNNKEL (reference sequence). This CDR3 is built from 14 residues. The CDR3 here is CASSRAGSLNEQFF. In nucleotides, the CDR3 is TGTGCCAGCAGCCGCGCCGGGAGCCTCAATGAGCAGTTCTTC.